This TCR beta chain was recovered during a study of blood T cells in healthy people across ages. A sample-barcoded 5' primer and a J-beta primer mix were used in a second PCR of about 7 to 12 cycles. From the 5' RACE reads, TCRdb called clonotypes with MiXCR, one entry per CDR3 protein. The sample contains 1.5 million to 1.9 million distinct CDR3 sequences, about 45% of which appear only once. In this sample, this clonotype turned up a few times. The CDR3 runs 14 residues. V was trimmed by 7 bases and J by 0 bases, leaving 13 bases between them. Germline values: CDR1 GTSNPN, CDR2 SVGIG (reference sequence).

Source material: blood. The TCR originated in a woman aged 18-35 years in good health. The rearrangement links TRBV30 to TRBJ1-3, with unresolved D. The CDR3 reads CASRGAPSGNTIYF. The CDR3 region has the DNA TGTGCCTCCCGCGGAGCCCCCTCTGGAAACACCATATATTTT.